The sequence of this T cell receptor beta chain was determined in a study of shared clonotypes between healthy human individuals. Study-level results: Naive subsets, compared against memory subsets, generally had larger estimated richness values. Non-shared clonotypes were found to have lower generation probabilities than the clonotypes that were shared by all four of the sorted-subset donors.

Only in-frame clones appear in the TCRdb table, and some are missing; sequencing was by immunoSEQ multiplex PCR. The sample yields roughly 2.2 million clones, 85% to 95% seen once. Germline CDR1 MDHEN, CDR2 SYDVKM. CDR3 length equals 18 residues. The V segment lost 3 bases and the J segment 4 bases; nucleotides outside the gene matches: 13. In regard to this clone: The antigen is undetermined.

Input material: naive CD4+ T cells from PBMCs. The subset here: CD45RA+ positively selected. The V call is TRBV28, the J call TRBJ1-2, with TRBD1 identical over 11 bases. This TCR was recovered from a man between 18 and 29 years old in good health. Some clones in this sample may be carry-over from other donors' samples. Written as DNA, the CDR3 is TGTGCCAGCAGTTTTACCGAACTTAGGACAGGGGGCAGCTATGGCTACACCTTC. Its protein product is CASSFTELRTGGSYGYTF.